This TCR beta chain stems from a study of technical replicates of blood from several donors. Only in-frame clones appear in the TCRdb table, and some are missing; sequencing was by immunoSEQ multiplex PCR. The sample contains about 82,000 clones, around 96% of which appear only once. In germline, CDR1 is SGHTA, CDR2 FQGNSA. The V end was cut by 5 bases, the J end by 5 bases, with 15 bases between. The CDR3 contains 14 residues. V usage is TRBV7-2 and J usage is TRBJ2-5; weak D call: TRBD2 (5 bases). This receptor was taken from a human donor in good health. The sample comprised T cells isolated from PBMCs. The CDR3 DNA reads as TGTGCCAGCAGCCCCCCCGGGGTTGTGGAGACCCAGTACTTC. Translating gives CASSPPGVVETQYF.